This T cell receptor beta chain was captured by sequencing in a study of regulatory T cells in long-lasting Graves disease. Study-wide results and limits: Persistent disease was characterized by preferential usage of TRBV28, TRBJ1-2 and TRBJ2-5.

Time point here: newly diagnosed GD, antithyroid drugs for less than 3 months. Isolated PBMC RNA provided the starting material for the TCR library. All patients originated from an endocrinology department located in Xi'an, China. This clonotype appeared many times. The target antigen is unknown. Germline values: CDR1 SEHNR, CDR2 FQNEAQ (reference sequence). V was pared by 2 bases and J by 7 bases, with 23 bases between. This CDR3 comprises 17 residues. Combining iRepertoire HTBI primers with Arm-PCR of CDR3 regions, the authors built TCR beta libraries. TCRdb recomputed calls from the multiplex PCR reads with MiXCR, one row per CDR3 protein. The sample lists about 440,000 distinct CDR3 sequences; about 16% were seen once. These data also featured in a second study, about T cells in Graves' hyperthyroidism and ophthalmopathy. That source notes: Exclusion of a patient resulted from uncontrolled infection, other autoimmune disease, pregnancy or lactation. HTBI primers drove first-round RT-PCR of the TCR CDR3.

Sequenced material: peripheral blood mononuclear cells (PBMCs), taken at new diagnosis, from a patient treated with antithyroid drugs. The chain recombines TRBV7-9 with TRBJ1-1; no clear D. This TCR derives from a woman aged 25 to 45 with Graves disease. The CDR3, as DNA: TGTGCCAGCAGCTTACGGGAGAGTGTGGCTGGGGAGGTTGAAGCTTTCTTT. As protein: CASSLRESVAGEVEAFF.